This T cell receptor (beta chain) originates from a study of chemoradiotherapy in HPV16-positive cancers. Study findings and constraints: Functional assays defining HPV-specific T cells used only a couple of HPV16-positive patients. For HPV16-positive patients, expanding HPV-responsive T cells associated with longer recurrence-free survival.

Samples were taken several times over chemoradiotherapy. Looked up from germline, CDR1 is MDHEN and CDR2 is SYDVKM. This CDR3 has 15 amino acids. The V and J ends lost 6 bases and 4 bases, in that order; junction bases with no gene match: 12. Sequencing was performed with immunoSEQ multiplex PCR; in TCRdb, only in-frame clones are kept and a portion is missing. The sample carries fewer than 40,000 clones, roughly 88% recorded once. In the case of this clone: Its antigen is not identified.

The genes are TRBV28 and TRBJ2-7; TRBD2 matches 7 bases. Specimen: blood, collected from a patient who underwent chemoradiotherapy. This TCR came from a human donor with HPV-associated anogenital cancer. The CDR3 nucleotides read TGTGCCAGCAGCCCGGGGGGTAGGGAAAAATACGAGCAGTACTTC. Protein: CASSPGGREKYEQYF.